This T cell receptor beta chain comes out of a study of shared clonotypes between healthy human individuals. Turning to this clone: Other nucleotide sequences from this sample produce the same CDR3.

Sequenced by immunoSEQ multiplex PCR; TCRdb stores in-frame clones only, minus some. This sample carries about 1.5 million clones, about 98% of them seen once, and the ten largest clones take roughly 0.42%. The CDR3 runs to 14 residues. Trimming took off 0 bases at V and 2 bases at J, with 9 bases between the two ends. The germline V gene encodes CDR1 SGHRS and CDR2 YFSETQ. The material sequenced was naive CD4+ T cells sorted from blood. Subset here: CD45RA+ positively selected. The chain links TRBV5-1 to TRBJ2-7, with D tentatively TRBD1 (5 bases). The origin of this receptor is a man aged 25 to 40 in good health. The CDR3 loop reads CASSLVAGTYEQYF. The CDR3 DNA follows: TGCGCCAGCAGCTTGGTGGCAGGGACCTACGAGCAGTACTTC.